These 5 T cell receptor beta chains originate from one sample sequenced in a study of cytomegalovirus exposure and HLA in healthy donors. The PCR used 60 Vbeta and 13 Jbeta primers. The assay was immunoSEQ multiplex PCR, and TCRdb's table has in-frame clones only and misses some. The sample lists about 140,000 clones; 70% to 80% were seen once. Sequences were obtained from PBMCs. The origin of the receptors is a woman in her thirties or forties in good health and CMV-seropositive.

The CDR3 region is CASTTGQRRETQYF. CDR3 bases: TGTGCCAGTACGACAGGACAGCGTCGGGAGACCCAGTACTTC. This chain connects TRBV19 to TRBJ2-5; a weak D match, TRBD1 (6 bases). This CDR3 is built from 14 residues. Trimming cost V 7 bases and J 5 bases, with 17 bases left between them. The germline V gene encodes CDR1 LNHDA and CDR2 SQIVND (reference sequence). The entire variable domain, with the rest obtained from reference TRBV19 and TRBJ2-5, is as follows: DGGITQSPKYLFRKEGQNVTLSCEQNLNHDAMYWYRQDPGQGLRLIYYSQIVNDFQKGDIAEGYSVSREKKESFPLTVTSAQKNPTAFYLCASTTGQRRETQYFGPGTRLLVL.

The V call is TRBV19, the J call TRBJ2-3; 7 nucleotides align to TRBD1. CDR1 and CDR2 (germline): LNHDA, SQIVND (reference sequence). The CDR3 contains 14 residues. The ends lost 9 bases at V and 1 base at J; junction bases unmatched: 7. CDR3 nucleotide sequence: TGTGCCAGCACCCCTAGGGGGCGCACAGATACGCAGTATTTT. It codes for CASTPRGRTDTQYF.

This chain links TRBV19 with TRBJ2-2; 7 bases match TRBD1. V trimming: 8 bases; J trimming: 4 bases; junction bases outside the gene matches: 10. Looked up from germline, CDR1 is LNHDA and CDR2 is SQIVND (reference sequence). This CDR3 comprises 15 residues. This chain's CDR3 is CASETRQGSTGELFF. The CDR3 nucleotides are TGTGCCAGTGAAACGCGACAGGGAAGCACCGGGGAGCTGTTTTTT.

The chain combines TRBV5-5 with TRBJ2-7; D is ambiguous. This CDR3 contains 14 residues. The V gene's germline CDR1 is SGHKS and CDR2 YYEKEE (reference sequence). Between the trimmed V and J ends, which lost 1 base and 0 bases, there was a span of 8 bases. CDR3 sequence (DNA): TGTGCCAGCAGCTTGCCCCTGAGCTCCTACGAGCAGTACTTC. It is translated as CASSLPLSSYEQYF.

The rearrangement uses TRBV6-1 and TRBJ2-5; 7 bases align to TRBD1. The CDR3 covers 11 residues. The V segment lost 7 bases and the J segment 11 bases; nucleotides outside the gene matches: 7. Germline CDR1 and CDR2: MNHNS and SASEGT. CDR3 in amino acids: CASTNRGSQYF. The CDR3 coding sequence is TGTGCCAGCACTAACAGGGGTTCGCAGTACTTC.